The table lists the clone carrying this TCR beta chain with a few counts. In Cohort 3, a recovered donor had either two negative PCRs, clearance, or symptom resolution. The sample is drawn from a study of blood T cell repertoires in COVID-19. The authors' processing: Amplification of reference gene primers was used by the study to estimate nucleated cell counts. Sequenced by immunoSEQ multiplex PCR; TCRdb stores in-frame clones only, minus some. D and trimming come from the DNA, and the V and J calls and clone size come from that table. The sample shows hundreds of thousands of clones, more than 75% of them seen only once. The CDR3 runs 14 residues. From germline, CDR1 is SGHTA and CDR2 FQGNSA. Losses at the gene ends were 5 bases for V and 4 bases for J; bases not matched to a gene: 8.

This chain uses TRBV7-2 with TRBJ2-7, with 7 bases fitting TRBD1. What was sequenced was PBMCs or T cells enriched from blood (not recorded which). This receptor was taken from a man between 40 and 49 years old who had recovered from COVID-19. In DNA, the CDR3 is TGTGCCAGCAGCCCCGAGGGGGCTCGGTACGAGCAGTACTTC. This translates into CASSPEGARYEQYF.